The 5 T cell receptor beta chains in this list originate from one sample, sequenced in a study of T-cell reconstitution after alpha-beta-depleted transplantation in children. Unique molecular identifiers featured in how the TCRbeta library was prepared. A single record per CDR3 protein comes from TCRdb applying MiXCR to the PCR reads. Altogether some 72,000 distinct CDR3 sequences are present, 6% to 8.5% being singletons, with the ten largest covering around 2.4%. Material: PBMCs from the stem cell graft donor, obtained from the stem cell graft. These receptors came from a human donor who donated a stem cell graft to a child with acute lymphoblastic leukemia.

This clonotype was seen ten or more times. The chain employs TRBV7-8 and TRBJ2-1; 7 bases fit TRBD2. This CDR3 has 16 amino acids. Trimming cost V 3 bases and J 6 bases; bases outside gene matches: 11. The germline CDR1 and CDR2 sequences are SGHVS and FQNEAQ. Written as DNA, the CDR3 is TGTGCCAGCAGCTTGGATTCCAGCGGGAAAGGCAATGAGCAGTTCTTC. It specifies CASSLDSSGKGNEQFF.

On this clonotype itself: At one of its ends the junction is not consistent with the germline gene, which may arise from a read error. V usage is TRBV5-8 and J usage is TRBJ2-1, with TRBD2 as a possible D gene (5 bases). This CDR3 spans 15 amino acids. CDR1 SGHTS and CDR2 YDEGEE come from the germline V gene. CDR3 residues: CASRLGSSTYNEQFF. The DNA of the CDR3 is TGTGCCAGCAGATTGGGGAGTTCCACCTACAATGAGCAGTTCTTC. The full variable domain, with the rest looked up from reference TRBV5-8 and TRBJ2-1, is EAGVTQSPTHLIKTRGQQATLRCSPISGHTSVYWYQQALGLGLQFLLWYDEGEERNRGNFPPRFSGRQFPNYSSELNVNALELEDSALYLCASRLGSSTYNEQFFGPGTRLTVL.

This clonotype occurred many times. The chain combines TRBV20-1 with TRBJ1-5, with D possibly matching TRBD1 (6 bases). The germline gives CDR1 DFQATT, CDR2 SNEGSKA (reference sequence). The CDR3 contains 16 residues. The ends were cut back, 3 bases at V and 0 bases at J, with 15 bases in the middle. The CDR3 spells CSARGTGKFSNQPQHF. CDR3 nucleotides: TGCAGTGCTAGGGGAACAGGGAAATTTAGCAATCAGCCCCAGCATTTT.

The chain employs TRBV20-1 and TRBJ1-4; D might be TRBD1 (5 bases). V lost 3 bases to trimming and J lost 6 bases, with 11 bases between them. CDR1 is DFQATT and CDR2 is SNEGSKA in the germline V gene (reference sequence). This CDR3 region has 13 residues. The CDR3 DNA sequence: TGCAGTGCTAGTACCAGGGCCGATGAAAAACTGTTTTTT. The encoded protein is CSASTRADEKLFF.

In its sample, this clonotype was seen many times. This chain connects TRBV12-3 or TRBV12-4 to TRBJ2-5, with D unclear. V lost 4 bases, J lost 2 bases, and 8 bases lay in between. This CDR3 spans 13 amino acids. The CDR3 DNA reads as TGTGCCAGCAGTTCGTCTTTACAAGAGACCCAGTACTTC. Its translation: CASSSSLQETQYF.